The clone carrying this T cell receptor (beta chain) turned up a few times. Its antigen is still unknown. V lost 2 bases and J 6 bases, leaving 16 bases between the germline ends. The CDR3 extends over 16 amino acids. Per the germline V gene, CDR1 is KGHDR and CDR2 is SFDVKD. These data originate in a study of T cell repertoires in cytomegalovirus infection. Looking at the study overall: Carrying CMV and the relevant HLA type showed in public TCR beta signatures. Study findings and constraints: HLA-C-restricted CMV-specific TCR beta clonotypes were dominant in the ex vivo response.

TCRdb re-called the reads with MiXCR, one entry per CDR3 protein. The sample consists of some 600,000 distinct CDR3 sequences, roughly 26% of them appearing once. This sequence originates from a human donor in good health (CMV status not recorded). Some clones in this sample may be carry-over from other donors' samples. Sequencing was carried out using CD8+ T cells from PBMCs. This chain joins TRBV24-1 and TRBJ2-1, with D perhaps assigned TRBD1 or TRBD2 (5 bases each). The CDR3 nucleotides read TGTGCCACCAGTGATTCCGGGACCCTCCCGGGCAATGAGCAGTTCTTC. Translated, it gives CATSDSGTLPGNEQFF.